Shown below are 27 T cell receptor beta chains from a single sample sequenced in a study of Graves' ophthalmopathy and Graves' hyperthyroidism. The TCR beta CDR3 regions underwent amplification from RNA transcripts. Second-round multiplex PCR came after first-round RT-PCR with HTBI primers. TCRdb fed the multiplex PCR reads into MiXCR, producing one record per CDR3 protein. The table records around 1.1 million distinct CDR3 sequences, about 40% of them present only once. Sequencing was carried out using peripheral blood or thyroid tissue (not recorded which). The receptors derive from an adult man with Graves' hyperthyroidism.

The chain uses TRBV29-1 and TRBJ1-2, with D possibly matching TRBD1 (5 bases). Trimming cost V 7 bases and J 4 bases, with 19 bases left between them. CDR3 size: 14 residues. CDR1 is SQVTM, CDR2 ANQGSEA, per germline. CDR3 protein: CSAEGLLDGYGYTF. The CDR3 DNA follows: TGCAGCGCCGAGGGACTCCTGGATGGCTATGGCTACACCTTC.

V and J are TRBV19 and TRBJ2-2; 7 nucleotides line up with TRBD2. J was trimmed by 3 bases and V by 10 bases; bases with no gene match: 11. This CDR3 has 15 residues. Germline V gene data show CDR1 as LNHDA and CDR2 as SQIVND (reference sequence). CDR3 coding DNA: TGTGCCACCAGGAGGAGCGGGATCGACACCGGGGAGCTGTTTTTT. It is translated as CATRRSGIDTGELFF.

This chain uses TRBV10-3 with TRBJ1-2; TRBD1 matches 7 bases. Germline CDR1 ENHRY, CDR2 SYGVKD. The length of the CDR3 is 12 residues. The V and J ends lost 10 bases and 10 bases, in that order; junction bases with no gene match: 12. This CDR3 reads CATETGQNIYTF. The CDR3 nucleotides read TGTGCCACCGAAACGGGACAGAATATCTACACCTTC.

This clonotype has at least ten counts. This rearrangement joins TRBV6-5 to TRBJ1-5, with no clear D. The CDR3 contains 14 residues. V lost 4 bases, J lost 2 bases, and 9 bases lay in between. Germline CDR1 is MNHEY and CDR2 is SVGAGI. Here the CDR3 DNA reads TGTGCCAGCAGTTTGGCAGTCGGCAATCAGCCCCAGCATTTT. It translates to CASSLAVGNQPQHF.

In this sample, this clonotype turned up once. CDR3 DNA: TGTGCCATCAGACAGACAGGGGATTCACCCCTCCACTTT. Its protein is CAIRQTGDSPLHF. This chain uses TRBV10-3 with TRBJ1-6, with 8 positions matching TRBD1. CDR1 is ENHRY and CDR2 is SYGVKD in the germline V gene. After removal of 6 bases from V and 8 bases from J, the junction contained 3 bases not matched to a gene. The CDR3 consists of 13 residues.

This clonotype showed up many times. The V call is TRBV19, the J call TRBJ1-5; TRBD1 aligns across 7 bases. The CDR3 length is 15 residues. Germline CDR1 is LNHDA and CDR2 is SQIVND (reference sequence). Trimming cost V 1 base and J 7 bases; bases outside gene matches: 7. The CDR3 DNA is TGTGCCAGTAGTATAGTCCTGACAGGGCAGCAGCCCCAGCATTTT. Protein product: CASSIVLTGQQPQHF.

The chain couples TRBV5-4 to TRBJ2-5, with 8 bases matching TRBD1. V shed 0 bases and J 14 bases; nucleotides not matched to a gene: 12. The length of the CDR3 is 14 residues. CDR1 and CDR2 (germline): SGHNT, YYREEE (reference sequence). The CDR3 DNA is TGTGCCAGCAGCTTGGACAGGGGGAGCGGGTTTGAATACTTC. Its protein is CASSLDRGSGFEYF.

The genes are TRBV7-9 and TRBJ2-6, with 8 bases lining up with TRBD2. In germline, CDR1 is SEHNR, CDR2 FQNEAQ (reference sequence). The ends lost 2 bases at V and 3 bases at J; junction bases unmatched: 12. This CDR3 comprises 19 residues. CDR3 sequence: CASSLHSGVLGSGANVLTF. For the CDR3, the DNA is TGTGCCAGCAGCTTACATAGCGGGGTCCTAGGAAGTGGGGCCAACGTCCTGACTTTC.

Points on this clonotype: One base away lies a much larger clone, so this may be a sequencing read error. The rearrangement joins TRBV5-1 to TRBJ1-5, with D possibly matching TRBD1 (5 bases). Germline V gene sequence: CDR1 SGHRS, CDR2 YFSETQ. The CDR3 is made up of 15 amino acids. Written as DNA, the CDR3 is TGCGCCAGCAGCTTGGATTCAGGGTACGATCAGCTCCAGCATTTT. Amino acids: CASSLDSGYDQLQHF.

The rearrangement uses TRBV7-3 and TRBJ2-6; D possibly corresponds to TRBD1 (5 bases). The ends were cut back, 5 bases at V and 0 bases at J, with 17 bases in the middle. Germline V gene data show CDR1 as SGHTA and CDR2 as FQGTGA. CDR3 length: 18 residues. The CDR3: CASSGRRTSRSGANVLTF. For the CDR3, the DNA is TGTGCCAGCAGCGGGCGTAGGACATCTCGCTCTGGGGCCAACGTCCTGACTTTC.

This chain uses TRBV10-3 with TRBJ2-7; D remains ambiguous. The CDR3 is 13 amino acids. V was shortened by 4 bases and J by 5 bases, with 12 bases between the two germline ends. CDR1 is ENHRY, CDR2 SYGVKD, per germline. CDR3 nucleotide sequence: TGTGCCATCAGTGGTTCGTATCGGGACGAGCAGTACTTC. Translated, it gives CAISGSYRDEQYF.

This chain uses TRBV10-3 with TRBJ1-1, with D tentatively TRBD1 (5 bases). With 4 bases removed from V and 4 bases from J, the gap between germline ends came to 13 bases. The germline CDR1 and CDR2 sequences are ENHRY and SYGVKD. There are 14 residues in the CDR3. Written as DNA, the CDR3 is TGTGCCATCAGTGGAAGGGGCAGTGCCACTGAAGCTTTCTTT. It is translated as CAISGRGSATEAFF.

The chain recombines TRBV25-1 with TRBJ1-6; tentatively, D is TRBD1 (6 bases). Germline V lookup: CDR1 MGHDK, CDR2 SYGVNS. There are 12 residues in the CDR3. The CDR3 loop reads CARGAADSPLHF. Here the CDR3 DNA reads TGTGCTAGGGGGGCGGCGGATTCACCCCTCCACTTT. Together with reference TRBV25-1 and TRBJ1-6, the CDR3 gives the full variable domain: EADIYQTPRYLVIGTGKKITLECSQTMGHDKMYWYQQDPGMELHLIHYSYGVNSTEKGDLSSESTVSRIRTEHFPLTLESARPSHTSQYLCARGAADSPLHFGNGTRLTVT.

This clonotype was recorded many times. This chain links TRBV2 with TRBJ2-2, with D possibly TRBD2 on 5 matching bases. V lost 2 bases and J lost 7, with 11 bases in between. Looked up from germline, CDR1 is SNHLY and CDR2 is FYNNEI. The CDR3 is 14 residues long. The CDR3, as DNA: TGTGCCAGCAGTGAACGAGGGCGTAGCGGGGAGCTGTTTTTT. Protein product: CASSERGRSGELFF.

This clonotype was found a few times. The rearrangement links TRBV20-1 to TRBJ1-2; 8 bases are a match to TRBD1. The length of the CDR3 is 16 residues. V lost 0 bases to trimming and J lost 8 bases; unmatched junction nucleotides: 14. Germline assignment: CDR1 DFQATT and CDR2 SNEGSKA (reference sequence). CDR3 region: CSARDRGQGTGGGYTF. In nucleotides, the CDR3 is TGCAGTGCTAGAGATCGAGGACAGGGAACGGGAGGCGGCTACACCTTC.

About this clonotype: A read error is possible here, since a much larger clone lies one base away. DNA of the CDR3: TGTGCCAGTAGTGAATCTAACTCCTACGGGCAGTACTTC. Translating gives CASSESNSYGQYF. The rearrangement links TRBV19 to TRBJ2-7; D not resolved. The germline CDR1 and CDR2 sequences are LNHDA and SQIVND (reference sequence). CDR3 size: 13 residues.

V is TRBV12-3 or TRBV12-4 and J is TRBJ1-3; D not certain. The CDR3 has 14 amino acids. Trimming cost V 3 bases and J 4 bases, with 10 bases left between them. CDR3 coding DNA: TGTGCCAGCAGTTTTTCGGCGGAGGGAAACACCATATATTTT. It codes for CASSFSAEGNTIYF.

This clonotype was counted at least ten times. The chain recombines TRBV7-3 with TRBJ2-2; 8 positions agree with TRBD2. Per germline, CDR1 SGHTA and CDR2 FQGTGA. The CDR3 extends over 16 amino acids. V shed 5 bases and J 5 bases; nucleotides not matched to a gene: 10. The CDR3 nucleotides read TGTGCCAGCAGCCTACCAGCGGGAGTAGGAACCGGGGAGCTGTTTTTT. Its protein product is CASSLPAGVGTGELFF.

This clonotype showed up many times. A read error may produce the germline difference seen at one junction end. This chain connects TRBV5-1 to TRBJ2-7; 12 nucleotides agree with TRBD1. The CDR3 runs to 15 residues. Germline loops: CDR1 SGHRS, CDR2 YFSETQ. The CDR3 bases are TGCGCCAGCAGCTTGGAGGGACAGGGGGCCTACGAGCAATACTTC. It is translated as CASSLEGQGAYEQYF.

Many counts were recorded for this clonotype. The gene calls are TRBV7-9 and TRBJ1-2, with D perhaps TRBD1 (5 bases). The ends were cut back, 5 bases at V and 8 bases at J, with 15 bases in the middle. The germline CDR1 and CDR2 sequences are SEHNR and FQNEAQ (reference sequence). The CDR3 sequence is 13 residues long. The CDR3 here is CASSTDTRGGYTF. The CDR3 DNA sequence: TGTGCCAGCAGCACGGACACGCGGGGAGGCTACACCTTC.

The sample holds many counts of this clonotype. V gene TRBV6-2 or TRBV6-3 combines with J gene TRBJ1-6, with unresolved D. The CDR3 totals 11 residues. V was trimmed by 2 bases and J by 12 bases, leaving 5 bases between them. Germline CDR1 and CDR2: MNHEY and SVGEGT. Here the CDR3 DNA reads TGTGCCAGCAGTTACCCAGGACCCCTCCACTTT. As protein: CASSYPGPLHF.

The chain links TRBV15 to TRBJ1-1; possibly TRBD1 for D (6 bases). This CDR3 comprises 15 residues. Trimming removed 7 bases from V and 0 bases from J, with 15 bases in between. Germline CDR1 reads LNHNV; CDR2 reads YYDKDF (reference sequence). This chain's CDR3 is CATTKGGGLNTEAFF. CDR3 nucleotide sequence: TGTGCCACCACGAAGGGAGGGGGATTGAACACTGAAGCTTTCTTT. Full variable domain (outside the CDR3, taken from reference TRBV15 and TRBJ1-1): DAMVIQNPRYQVTQFGKPVTLSCSQTLNHNVMYWYQQKSSQAPKLLFHYYDKDFNNEADTPDNFQSRRPNTSFCFLDIRSPGLGDTAMYLCATTKGGGLNTEAFFGQGTRLTVV.

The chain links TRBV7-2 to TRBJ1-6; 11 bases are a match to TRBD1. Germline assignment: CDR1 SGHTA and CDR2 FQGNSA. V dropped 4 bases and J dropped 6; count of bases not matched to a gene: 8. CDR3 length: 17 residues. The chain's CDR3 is CASSWGTGGVANSPLHF. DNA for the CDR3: TGTGCCAGCAGCTGGGGGACAGGGGGAGTTGCTAATTCACCCCTCCACTTT.

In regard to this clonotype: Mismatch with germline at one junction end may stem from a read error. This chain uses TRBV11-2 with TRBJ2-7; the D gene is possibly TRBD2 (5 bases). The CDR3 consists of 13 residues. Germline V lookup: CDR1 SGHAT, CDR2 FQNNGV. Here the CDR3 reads CAGSPGSATEQYF. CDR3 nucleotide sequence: TGTGCCGGCAGCCCGGGGAGCGCTACCGAGCAGTACTTC.

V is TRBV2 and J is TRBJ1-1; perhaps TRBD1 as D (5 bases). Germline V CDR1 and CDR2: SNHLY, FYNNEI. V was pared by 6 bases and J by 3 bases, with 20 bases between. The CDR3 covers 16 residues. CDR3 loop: CASSRKPGPMDTEAFF. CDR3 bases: TGTGCCAGCAGCCGCAAGCCGGGACCGATGGACACTGAAGCTTTCTTT.

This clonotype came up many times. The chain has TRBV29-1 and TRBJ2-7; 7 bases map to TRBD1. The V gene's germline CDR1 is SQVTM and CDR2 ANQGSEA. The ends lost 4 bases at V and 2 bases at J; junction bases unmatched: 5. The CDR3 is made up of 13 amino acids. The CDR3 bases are TGCAGCGTTGTTCCCGGGACAGCCTACGAGCAGTACTTC. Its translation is CSVVPGTAYEQYF.

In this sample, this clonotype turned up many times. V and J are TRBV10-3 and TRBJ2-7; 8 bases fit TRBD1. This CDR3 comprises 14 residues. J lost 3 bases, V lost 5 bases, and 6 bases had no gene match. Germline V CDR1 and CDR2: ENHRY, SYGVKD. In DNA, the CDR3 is TGTGCCATCAGTAGGACAGGGAAGGACTACGAGCAGTACTTC. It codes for CAISRTGKDYEQYF.